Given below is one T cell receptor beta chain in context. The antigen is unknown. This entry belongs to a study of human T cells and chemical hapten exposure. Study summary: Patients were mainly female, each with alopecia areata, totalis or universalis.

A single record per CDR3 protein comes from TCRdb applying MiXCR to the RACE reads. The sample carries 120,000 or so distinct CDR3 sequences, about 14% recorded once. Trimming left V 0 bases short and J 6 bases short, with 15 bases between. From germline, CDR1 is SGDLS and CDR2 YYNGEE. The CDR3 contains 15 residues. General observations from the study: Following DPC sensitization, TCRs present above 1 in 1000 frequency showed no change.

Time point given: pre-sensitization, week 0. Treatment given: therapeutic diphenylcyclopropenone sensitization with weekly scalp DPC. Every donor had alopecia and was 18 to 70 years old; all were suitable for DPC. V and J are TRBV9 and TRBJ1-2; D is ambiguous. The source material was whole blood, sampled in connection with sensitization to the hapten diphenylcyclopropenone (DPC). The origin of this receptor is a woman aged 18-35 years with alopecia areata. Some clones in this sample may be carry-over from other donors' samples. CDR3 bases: TGTGCCAGCAGCGTAGAGTCAGGCGGAGTCAATGGCTACACCTTC. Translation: CASSVESGGVNGYTF.